This T cell receptor (beta chain) is from a study of T cell changes during pregnancy in multiple sclerosis. The repertoire was sequenced with immunoSEQ multiplex PCR; TCRdb's copy has only in-frame clones and lacks some. The sample lists approximately 60,000 clones, about 92% occurring once. Germline V gene sequence: CDR1 SGHRS, CDR2 YFSETQ. V shed 4 bases and J 8 bases; nucleotides not matched to a gene: 8. The CDR3 has 15 amino acids. This receptor was obtained from a female donor with multiple sclerosis, enrolled in a pregnancy study. The sequenced sample was CD4+ T cells from peripheral blood mononuclear cells, obtained in the second trimester of pregnancy. The chain recombines TRBV5-1 with TRBJ1-4, with 10 nucleotides matching TRBD1. The CDR3 here is CASSPAGTGDEKLFF. In DNA, the CDR3 is TGCGCCAGCAGCCCGGCCGGGACAGGGGACGAAAAACTGTTTTTT.